The rows below give T cell receptor beta chains drawn from one sample of a study of T cell responses to AZD1222 COVID-19 vaccine. Profiled with immunoSEQ multiplex PCR; TCRdb holds only in-frame clones, not every one. The sample carries under 130,000 clones, roughly 82% recorded once. The sequenced sample was peripheral blood, obtained on day 0 of AZD1222 vaccination. These receptors came from an adult in good health. Both conserved end residues are part of each CDR3. A D gene is named only where the DNA matches it firmly. Not every row has a clone size; where given, it reads once, few, many or a size class.

d_call j_call clone_size v_call cdr3_aa cdr3_nt
- TRBJ1-2 once TRBV6-5 CAIGDPGGYGYTF TGTGCCATCGGGGACCCGGGGGGCTATGGCTACACCTTC
TRBD1 TRBJ2-1 - TRBV19 CASSILPGQGQHEQFF TGTGCCAGTAGTATATTACCGGGACAGGGTCAACATGAGCAGTTCTTC
- TRBJ2-7 - TRBV18 CASSPGSRDEQYF TGTGCCAGCTCACCAGGATCTAGAGACGAGCAGTACTTC
- TRBJ1-2 - TRBV5-1 CASRGATGYYGYTF TGCGCCAGCAGGGGAGCCACTGGGTACTATGGCTACACCTTC
- TRBJ1-6 - TRBV11-2 CASRPPGFPYNSPLHF TGTGCCAGCAGACCTCCAGGGTTCCCCTATAATTCACCCCTCCACTTT
- TRBJ2-3 once TRBV4-2 CASSQRGTSKTDTQYF TGTGCCAGCAGCCAAAGAGGGACATCTAAGACAGATACGCAGTATTTT
TRBD2 TRBJ2-3 - TRBV10-2 CASKEWGGSGKLARDTQYF TGCGCCAGCAAAGAGTGGGGAGGGTCTGGGAAACTGGCTCGAGATACGCAGTATTTT
- TRBJ1-2 - TRBV2 CASSDTVVYGYTF TGTGCCAGCAGTGACACGGTTGTCTATGGCTACACCTTC
- TRBJ1-4 few TRBV7-9 CASSARGGHQLVGTEKLFF TGTGCCAGCAGCGCCCGGGGGGGACACCAGCTAGTTGGTACTGAAAAACTGTTTTTT
- TRBJ2-2 - TRBV12-3/TRBV12-4 CASRLNTGELFF TGTGCCAGCAGGCTGAACACCGGGGAGCTGTTTTTT
- TRBJ1-5 - TRBV12-5 CASGLVSGSRNQPQHF TGTGCTAGTGGTTTGGTGTCAGGGTCGCGCAATCAGCCCCAGCATTTT
TRBD1 TRBJ2-5 - TRBV6-5 CASSHGTGAKTQYF TGTGCCAGCAGTCACGGGACAGGGGCAAAGACCCAGTACTTC
- TRBJ2-3 - TRBV12-3/TRBV12-4 CASSLTDTQYF TGTGCCAGCAGTTTAACAGATACGCAGTATTTT
- TRBJ1-1 - TRBV12-3/TRBV12-4 CASSRAPQNQAFF TGTGCCAGCAGTCGGGCCCCGCAGAACCAAGCTTTCTTT
- TRBJ2-7 - TRBV7-9 CASSLVVGVGRYEQYF TGTGCCAGCAGCTTAGTAGTCGGGGTGGGAAGATACGAGCAGTACTTC
- TRBJ2-7 - TRBV12-3/TRBV12-4 CASSLTGYEQYF TGTGCCAGCAGTTTAACGGGCTACGAGCAGTACTTC
TRBD2 TRBJ2-5 - TRBV5-1 CASSPGLDVTQYF TGCGCCAGCAGCCCGGGACTAGATGTGACCCAGTACTTC
- TRBJ1-2 - TRBV18 CASSPGDNSYGYTF TGTGCCAGCTCACCTGGGGACAACTCCTATGGCTACACCTTC
- TRBJ2-5 - TRBV7-2 CASSLGQIRLSQETQYF TGTGCCAGCAGCTTAGGCCAGATTCGGCTAAGCCAAGAGACCCAGTACTTC
TRBD1 TRBJ1-2 - TRBV5-1 CASSQGQGYGYTF TGCGCCAGCAGCCAGGGACAGGGCTATGGCTACACCTTC